These 30 T cell receptor beta chains originate from one sample sequenced in a study of T-cell reconstitution after alpha-beta-depleted transplantation in children (TCRdb year 2016). This sample's treatment or condition label indicates: allogeneic hematopoietic cell transplantation with graft depleted of TCRalphabeta T cells and CD19 B cells. Library construction relied on PCR. The sequencer was an Illumina HiSeq 2500. TCR library preparation used molecular barcoding, with unique molecular identifiers applied to normalize quantification of the TCRbeta repertoire. TCRdb trimmed public reads at Q25 via fastp, called clones via MiXCR and kept in-frame beta chains. Records with the same CDR3 protein are collapsed into one entry carrying the most frequent genes and DNA. This sample gives about 980,000 distinct CDR3 sequences in total; under 30% of them show up just once. The leading ten clones occupy about 28% of the sample.

The material sequenced was PBMCs, mostly from graft donor cells, taken 360 days after TCRalphabeta/CD19-depleted stem cell transplant. The receptors derive from a boy under three years old who had a stem cell transplant for SCID, so the T cells may come from the graft donor.

Regarding this clonotype: This likely comes from a read error, as the CDR3 has no conserved phenylalanine or tryptophan at its end. CDR3 nucleotides: TGTGCCAGCAGCTTTTGGGCAACCGGGACAGGGTATGGCTACACCTCC. The encoded protein is CASSFWATGTGYGYTS. The J gene is TRBJ1-2, the V gene TRBV5-5; 9 nucleotides agree with TRBD1. The CDR3 is 16 residues long. The V gene's germline CDR1 is SGHKS and CDR2 YYEKEE (reference sequence). The ends lost 2 bases at V and 5 bases at J; junction bases unmatched: 10.

The chain joins TRBV7-6 to TRBJ2-3; D gene uncertain. Germline V gene sequence: CDR1 SGHVS, CDR2 FNYEAQ. The V end was cut by 5 bases, the J end by 4 bases, with 13 bases between. This CDR3 region has 14 residues. This CDR3 is CASSPLASSDTQYF. As DNA, the CDR3 is TGTGCCAGCAGCCCTTTGGCCAGCTCAGATACGCAGTATTTT.

This CDR3 reads CASRPDRGRGSPLHF. Here the CDR3 DNA reads TGTGCCAGCAGGCCCGACAGGGGAAGGGGTTCACCCCTCCACTTT. The chain combines TRBV6-1 with TRBJ1-6, with 8 bases identical to TRBD1. J gave up 9 bases and V 6 bases, and 10 bases lay outside the gene matches. CDR3 size: 15 residues. Germline values: CDR1 MNHNS, CDR2 SASEGT.

The chain links TRBV12-3 or TRBV12-4 to TRBJ2-1; possible D gene TRBD2, 6 bases. CDR3 length: 13 residues. V was pared by 7 bases and J by 7 bases, with 14 bases between. The CDR3 nucleotides are TGTGCCAGCAAAATCGGTGGGGGGAATGAGCAGTTCTTC. Amino acid sequence: CASKIGGGNEQFF.

The gene calls are TRBV12-3 or TRBV12-4 and TRBJ2-6; D may match TRBD1 or TRBD2 (6 bases each). The CDR3 runs 14 residues. V was pared by 10 bases and J by 8 bases, with 18 bases between. CDR3 nucleotides: TGTGCCATCCGTCTCCCGGGGGCACCCAACGTCCTGACTTTC. Translation: CAIRLPGAPNVLTF.

In its sample, this clonotype was seen a few times. The chain links TRBV9 to TRBJ1-1, with a tentative D call TRBD1 (6 bases). The V gene's germline CDR1 is SGDLS and CDR2 YYNGEE. This CDR3 has 15 residues. V was cut by 2 bases and J by 0 bases, with 11 bases left in between. The CDR3 bases are TGTGCCAGCAGCGTCGGACAGAAAATGAACACTGAAGCTTTCTTT. As protein: CASSVGQKMNTEAFF.

The V call is TRBV27, the J call TRBJ2-7; D possibly uses TRBD1 or TRBD2 (6 bases each). From germline, CDR1 is MNHEY and CDR2 SMNVEV (reference sequence). Trimming shortened V by 3 bases and J by 2 bases, and 14 bases separated the two germline ends. This CDR3 is 15 amino acids long. In nucleotides, the CDR3 is TGTGCCAGCAGTTTCATGGGGGGCAGCACCTACGAGCAGTACTTC. The encoded protein is CASSFMGGSTYEQYF.

The chain uses TRBV28 and TRBJ2-5; 9 bases are shared with TRBD2. Trimming at V came to 4 bases and at J to 4 bases, leaving 13 bases not matched to a gene. The germline gives CDR1 MDHEN, CDR2 SYDVKM. CDR3 length: 17 residues. CDR3 in DNA: TGTGCCAGCAGTTCCGCAGCGCTAGCGGGGAGTCGAGAGACCCAGTACTTC. Translating gives CASSSAALAGSRETQYF.

This clonotype was seen only a few times. The chain is built from TRBV15 and TRBJ2-5, with D perhaps TRBD2 (5 bases). The germline V and J ends were trimmed by 4 bases and 2 bases, with 17 bases remaining between them. Germline CDR1 LNHNV, CDR2 YYDKDF (reference sequence). The length of the CDR3 is 16 residues. Here the CDR3 reads CATSKHGGLLQETQYF. The CDR3, as DNA: TGTGCCACCAGCAAACACGGCGGACTTCTTCAAGAGACCCAGTACTTC.

In its sample, this clonotype was seen a few times. The chain joins TRBV20-1 to TRBJ1-5; 7 nucleotides agree with TRBD1. CDR1 and CDR2 from the germline V gene are DFQATT and SNEGSKA (reference sequence). This CDR3 has 15 residues. The V segment lost 4 bases and the J segment 3 bases; nucleotides outside the gene matches: 9. The CDR3 loop is CSATNRGLFNQPQHF. The DNA for the CDR3 is TGCAGTGCTACCAACAGGGGTCTATTCAATCAGCCCCAGCATTTT.

The CDR3 loop is CASSGVRTDNYNEQFF. The CDR3 nucleotides are TGTGCCAGCAGTGGGGTGAGGACAGATAACTACAATGAGCAGTTCTTC. V usage is TRBV2 and J usage is TRBJ2-1; weak D call: TRBD1 (6 bases). Trimming removed 4 bases from V and 3 bases from J, with 16 bases in between. Germline loops: CDR1 SNHLY, CDR2 FYNNEI. The CDR3 contains 16 residues. Variable domain in full (rest from reference TRBV2 and TRBJ2-1): EPEVTQTPSHQVTQMGQEVILRCVPISNHLYFYWYRQILGQKVEFLVSFYNNEISEKSEIFDDQFSVERPDGSNFTLKIRSTKLEDSAMYFCASSGVRTDNYNEQFFGPGTRLTVL.

This clonotype was found once. The chain uses TRBV5-6 and TRBJ2-5; TRBD2 matches at 12 bases. Germline CDR1 reads SGHDT; CDR2 reads YYEEEE. There are 15 residues in the CDR3. V was clipped by 7 bases and J by 2 bases; unmatched bases: 6. As DNA, the CDR3 is TGTGCCAGCCGAAGGACTAGCGGGGAACAAGAGACCCAGTACTTC. Protein product: CASRRTSGEQETQYF.

This clonotype has just a few counts. The gene calls are TRBV7-9 and TRBJ1-4; D is ambiguous. In germline, CDR1 is SEHNR, CDR2 FQNEAQ (reference sequence). V was shortened by 10 bases and J by 5 bases, with 11 bases between the two germline ends. The CDR3 length is 12 residues. The DNA of the CDR3 is TGTGCCACCGATAACTGGAATGAAAAACTGTTTTTT. As protein: CATDNWNEKLFF.

The CDR3 loop reads CASSQEGSGGAREQFF. As DNA, the CDR3 is TGTGCCAGCAGCCAAGAGGGTAGCGGGGGGGCTAGGGAGCAGTTCTTC. The chain combines TRBV3-1 with TRBJ2-1; TRBD2 agrees at 11 bases. J was trimmed by 10 bases and V by 0 bases; bases with no gene match: 8. In germline, CDR1 is LGHDT, CDR2 YNNKEL (reference sequence). CDR3 length equals 16 residues.

CDR3 sequence (DNA): TGTGCCAGCAGCCGGTTCCAGGGAAACCATGAGCAGTTCTTC. Amino acid sequence: CASSRFQGNHEQFF. The V gene is TRBV3-1, the J gene TRBJ2-1; D perhaps matches TRBD1 (5 bases). The germline gives CDR1 LGHDT, CDR2 YNNKEL (reference sequence). With 4 bases removed from V and 8 bases from J, the gap between germline ends came to 15 bases. The CDR3 sequence is 14 residues long.

This clonotype was recorded a few times. In nucleotides, the CDR3 is TGTGCCAGCAGCTTAGGGGTCGGGGGATCAACCCTCGAGCAGTACTTC. Translation: CASSLGVGGSTLEQYF. V is TRBV7-2 and J is TRBJ2-7; a weak D match, TRBD2 (6 bases). The CDR3 totals 16 residues. V shed 1 base and J shed 6 bases, with 19 bases lying between them. CDR1 and CDR2 (germline): SGHTA, FQGNSA.

V is TRBV5-1 and J is TRBJ2-7, with 9 bases lining up with TRBD1. The CDR3 sequence is 16 residues long. Unmatched junction bases numbered 11, after V lost 4 bases and J lost 3 bases. The V gene's germline CDR1 is SGHRS and CDR2 YFSETQ. CDR3 DNA: TGCGCCAGCAGCCCGGGGACCGGGACAGGGAACTACGAGCAGTACTTC. Its protein is CASSPGTGTGNYEQYF.

Only a few counts were recorded for this clonotype. The rearrangement uses TRBV5-5 and TRBJ2-3; D is ambiguous. Trimming pared 2 bases from V and 0 bases from J, leaving 4 bases between. CDR1 SGHKS and CDR2 YYEKEE come from the germline V gene (reference sequence). This CDR3 region has 13 residues. DNA for the CDR3: TGTGCCAGCAGCTTTTCTAGCACAGATACGCAGTATTTT. Amino acids: CASSFSSTDTQYF.

This chain joins TRBV7-3 and TRBJ2-7, with 7 bases identical to TRBD1. The ends lost 6 bases at V and 3 bases at J; junction bases unmatched: 5. The CDR3 spans 13 residues. Germline CDR1 reads SGHTA; CDR2 reads FQGTGA. The CDR3 DNA follows: TGTGCCAGCAGGTTGAGGACAGGCTACGAGCAGTACTTC. Translation gives CASRLRTGYEQYF.

CDR3 in amino acids: CASEGSGGGNEQFF. The DNA of the CDR3 is TGTGCCAGCGAAGGTTCAGGAGGGGGAAATGAGCAGTTCTTC. The chain links TRBV11-1 to TRBJ2-1; either TRBD1 or TRBD2 may supply D (6 bases each). The CDR3 extends over 14 amino acids. Germline V lookup: CDR1 SGHAT, CDR2 FQDESV (reference sequence). The V end was cut by 8 bases, the J end by 7 bases, with 18 bases between.

The chain uses TRBV5-1 and TRBJ2-3; TRBD2 matches at 10 bases. With V trimmed by 1 base and J by 4 bases, 6 bases remained unmatched. Germline CDR1 reads SGHRS; CDR2 reads YFSETQ. CDR3 size: 16 residues. CDR3 residues: CASSLRAGGPPDTQYF. CDR3 coding DNA: TGCGCCAGCAGCTTGAGAGCGGGGGGGCCCCCAGATACGCAGTATTTT.

A few counts support this clonotype. V is TRBV29-1 and J is TRBJ2-1; D gene ambiguous. Germline loops: CDR1 SQVTM, CDR2 ANQGSEA. The CDR3 covers 11 residues. V lost 4 bases to trimming and J lost 9 bases, with 10 bases between them. This chain's CDR3 is CSVGVSSEQFF. The CDR3, as DNA: TGCAGCGTTGGGGTTTCCAGTGAGCAGTTCTTC.

J is TRBJ1-1 and V is TRBV4-2, with 7 bases that match TRBD1. Germline values: CDR1 LGHNA, CDR2 YNFKEQ. The CDR3 runs to 16 residues. Unmatched junction bases numbered 8, after V lost 4 bases and J lost 0 bases. The chain's CDR3 is CASSRPGGGMNTEAFF. In DNA form, the CDR3 reads TGTGCCAGCAGCCGACCAGGGGGTGGAATGAACACTGAAGCTTTCTTT.

This clonotype turned up a few times. The chain has TRBV7-6 and TRBJ2-1; a possible D gene is TRBD1 (5 bases). CDR1 is SGHVS, CDR2 FNYEAQ, per germline. V dropped 5 bases and J dropped 8 bases, with 13 bases sitting between them. The CDR3 length is 13 residues. The CDR3 here is CASSPDWGYEQFF. As DNA, the CDR3 is TGTGCCAGCAGCCCAGATTGGGGCTATGAGCAGTTCTTC. The full variable domain, with the rest looked up from reference TRBV7-6 and TRBJ2-1, is GAGVSQSPRYKVTKRGQDVALRCDPISGHVSLYWYRQALGQGPEFLTYFNYEAQQDKSGLPNDRFSAERPEGSISTLTIQRTEQRDSAMYRCASSPDWGYEQFFGPGTRLTVL.

The genes are TRBV7-9 and TRBJ1-2; D not certain. Germline CDR1 SEHNR, CDR2 FQNEAQ (reference sequence). V was trimmed by 5 bases and J by 8 bases, leaving 9 bases between them. The CDR3 length is 11 residues. The CDR3 spells CASSPPSGYTF. The CDR3 DNA follows: TGTGCCAGCAGCCCTCCCTCGGGCTACACCTTC.

The chain joins TRBV4-1 to TRBJ1-3, with 8 bases lining up with TRBD1. Losses at the gene ends were 4 bases for V and 0 bases for J; bases not matched to a gene: 5. Germline V gives CDR1 MGHRA, CDR2 YSYEKL. The CDR3 loop spans 16 amino acids. CDR3 protein: CASSLGQGRSGNTIYF. The CDR3 DNA follows: TGCGCCAGCAGCCTCGGACAGGGACGCTCTGGAAACACCATATATTTT.

V and J are TRBV27 and TRBJ2-3, with D tentatively TRBD1 (6 bases). The CDR3 is 17 residues long. Per germline, CDR1 MNHEY and CDR2 SMNVEV (reference sequence). V lost 3 bases and J lost 2, with 18 bases in between. The CDR3 region has the DNA TGTGCCAGCAGTTTCGGTAGGACAGCCCAGCTCACAGATACGCAGTATTTT. Residues: CASSFGRTAQLTDTQYF.

The V call is TRBV20-1, the J call TRBJ2-7, with 13 bases fitting TRBD2. The CDR3 has 16 residues. The trim removed 6 bases at V and 3 bases at J, leaving 11 bases unmatched. Germline-derived CDR1 and CDR2 are DFQATT and SNEGSKA (reference sequence). The CDR3, as DNA: TGCAGTGCCCTTCGACCGGGACTAGCGGGGAACTACGAGCAGTACTTC. Its protein product is CSALRPGLAGNYEQYF.

The CDR3 is CASLTGSYEQYF. The DNA of the CDR3 is TGTGCCAGCCTGACAGGGTCCTACGAGCAGTACTTC. The rearrangement links TRBV28 to TRBJ2-7; 7 nucleotides align to TRBD1. Per germline, CDR1 MDHEN and CDR2 SYDVKM. The CDR3 has 12 amino acids. The J segment lost 1 base and the V segment lost 8 bases, leaving 2 bases of the junction unmatched.

The genes are TRBV7-9 and TRBJ2-7, with D possibly matching TRBD2 (6 bases). The V gene lost 2 bases and the J gene lost 2 bases, with 16 bases spanning the gap. The CDR3 length is 16 residues. Looked up from germline, CDR1 is SEHNR and CDR2 is FQNEAQ (reference sequence). The DNA of the CDR3 is TGTGCCAGCAGCTTAAGTGGGAGGATCTCAACCTACGAGCAGTACTTC. The encoded protein is CASSLSGRISTYEQYF.